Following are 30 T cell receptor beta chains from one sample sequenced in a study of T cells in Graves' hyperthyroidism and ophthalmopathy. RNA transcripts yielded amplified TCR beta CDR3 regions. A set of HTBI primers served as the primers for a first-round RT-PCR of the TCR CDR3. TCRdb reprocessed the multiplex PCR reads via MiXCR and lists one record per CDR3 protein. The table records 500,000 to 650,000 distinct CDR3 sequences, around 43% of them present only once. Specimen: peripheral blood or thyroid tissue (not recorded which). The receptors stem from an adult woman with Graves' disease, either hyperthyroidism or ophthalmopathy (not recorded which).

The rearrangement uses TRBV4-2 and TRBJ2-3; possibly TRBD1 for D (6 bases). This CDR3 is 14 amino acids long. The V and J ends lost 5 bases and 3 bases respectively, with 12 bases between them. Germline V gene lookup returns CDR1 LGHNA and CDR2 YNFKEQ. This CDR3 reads CASSFPGATDTQYF. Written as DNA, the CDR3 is TGTGCCAGCAGCTTCCCAGGGGCAACAGATACGCAGTATTTT.

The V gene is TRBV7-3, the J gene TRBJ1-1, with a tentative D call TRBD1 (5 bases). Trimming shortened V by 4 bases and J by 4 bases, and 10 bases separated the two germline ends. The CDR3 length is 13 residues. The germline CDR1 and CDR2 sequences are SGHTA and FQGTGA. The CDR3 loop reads CASSSQEGTEAFF. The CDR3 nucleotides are TGTGCCAGCAGCTCACAGGAGGGCACTGAAGCTTTCTTT.

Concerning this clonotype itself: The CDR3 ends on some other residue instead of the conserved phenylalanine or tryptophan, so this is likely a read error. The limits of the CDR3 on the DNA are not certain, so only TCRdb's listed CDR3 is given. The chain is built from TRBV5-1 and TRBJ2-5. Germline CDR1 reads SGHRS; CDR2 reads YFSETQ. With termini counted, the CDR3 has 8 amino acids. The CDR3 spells CASSPVNT.

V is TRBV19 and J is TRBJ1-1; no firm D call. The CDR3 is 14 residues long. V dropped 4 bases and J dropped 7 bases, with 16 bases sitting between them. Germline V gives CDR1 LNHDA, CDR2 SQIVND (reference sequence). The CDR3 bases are TGTGCCAGTAGTAACGGCCCCAGAGAGGGTGAAGCTTTCTTT. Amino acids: CASSNGPREGEAFF.

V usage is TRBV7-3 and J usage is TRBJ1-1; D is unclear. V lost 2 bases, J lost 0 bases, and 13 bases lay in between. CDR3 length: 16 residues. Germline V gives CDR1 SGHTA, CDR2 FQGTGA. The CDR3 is CASSLGSRPMNTEAFF. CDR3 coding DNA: TGTGCCAGCAGCTTAGGTTCAAGACCCATGAACACTGAAGCTTTCTTT.

The chain's CDR3 is CSARDLVTIHGYTF. DNA of the CDR3: TGCAGTGCTAGAGATCTTGTGACGATTCATGGCTACACCTTC. V is TRBV20-1 and J is TRBJ1-2, with D unresolved. The CDR3 consists of 14 residues. Trimming left V 0 bases short and J 6 bases short, with 14 bases between. Per germline, CDR1 DFQATT and CDR2 SNEGSKA (reference sequence).

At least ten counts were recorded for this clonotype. The CDR3 reads CASSLVLTAYQETQYF. CDR3 nucleotides: TGTGCCAGCAGCTTAGTGCTGACAGCTTACCAAGAGACCCAGTACTTC. This chain uses TRBV11-2 with TRBJ2-5, with D tentatively TRBD1 (5 bases). CDR1 is SGHAT and CDR2 is FQNNGV in the germline V gene. The CDR3 consists of 16 residues. Trimming took off 1 base at V and 0 bases at J, with 12 bases between the two ends.

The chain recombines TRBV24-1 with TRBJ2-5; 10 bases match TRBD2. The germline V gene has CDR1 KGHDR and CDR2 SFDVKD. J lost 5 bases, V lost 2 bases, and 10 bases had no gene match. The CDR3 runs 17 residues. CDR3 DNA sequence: TGTGCCACCAGTGATTACAAGGGGGGACTAGCGTGGGAGACCCAGTACTTC. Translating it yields CATSDYKGGLAWETQYF.

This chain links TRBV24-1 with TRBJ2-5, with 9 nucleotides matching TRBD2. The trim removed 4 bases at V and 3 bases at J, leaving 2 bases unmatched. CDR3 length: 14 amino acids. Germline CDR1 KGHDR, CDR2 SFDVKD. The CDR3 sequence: CATSDWTSEETQYF. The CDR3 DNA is TGTGCCACCAGTGACTGGACTAGCGAAGAGACCCAGTACTTC.

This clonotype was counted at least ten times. CDR3 residues: CATGTAPNQPQHF. The CDR3 coding sequence is TGTGCCACCGGGACAGCGCCTAATCAGCCCCAGCATTTT. This chain links TRBV10-3 with TRBJ1-5; 7 nucleotides line up with TRBD1. CDR3 size: 13 residues. V shed 10 bases, J shed 4 bases, and the junction held 7 bases outside the gene matches. The germline CDR1 and CDR2 sequences are ENHRY and SYGVKD.

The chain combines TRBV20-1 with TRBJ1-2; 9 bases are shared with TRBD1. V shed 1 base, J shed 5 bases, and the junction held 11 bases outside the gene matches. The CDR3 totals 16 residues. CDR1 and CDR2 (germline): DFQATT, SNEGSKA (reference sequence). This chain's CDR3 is CSARVAGQGGVYGYTF. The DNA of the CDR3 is TGCAGTGCTAGAGTGGCGGGACAGGGTGGGGTTTATGGCTACACCTTC.

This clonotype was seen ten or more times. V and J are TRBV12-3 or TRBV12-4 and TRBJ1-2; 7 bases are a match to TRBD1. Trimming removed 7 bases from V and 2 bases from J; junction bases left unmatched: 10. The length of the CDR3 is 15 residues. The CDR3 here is CASNLPGTENYGYTF. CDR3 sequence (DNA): TGTGCCAGCAATCTCCCCGGGACAGAAAACTATGGCTACACCTTC.

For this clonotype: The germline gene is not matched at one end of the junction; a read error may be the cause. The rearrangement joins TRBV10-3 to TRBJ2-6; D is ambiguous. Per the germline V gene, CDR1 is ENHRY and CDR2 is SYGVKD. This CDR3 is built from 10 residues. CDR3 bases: TGTGCCATCAGTGAAAACACTGAAGCTTTC. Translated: CAISENTEAF.

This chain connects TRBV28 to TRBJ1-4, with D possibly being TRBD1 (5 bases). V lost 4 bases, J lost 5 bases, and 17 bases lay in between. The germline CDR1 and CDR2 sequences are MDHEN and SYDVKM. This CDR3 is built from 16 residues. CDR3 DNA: TGTGCCAGCAGTTCCGGACCAGGGATGAAAAATGAAAAACTGTTTTTT. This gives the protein CASSSGPGMKNEKLFF.

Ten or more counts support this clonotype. For the CDR3, the DNA is TGTGCCAGCACCCGGGGGCCCCAAGAGACCCAGTACTTC. It translates to CASTRGPQETQYF. V gene TRBV2 combines with J gene TRBJ2-5; D possibly matches TRBD1 or TRBD2 (6 bases each). CDR1 SNHLY and CDR2 FYNNEI come from the germline V gene. Between the trimmed V and J ends, which lost 7 bases and 1 base, there was a span of 10 bases. CDR3 length: 13 amino acids.

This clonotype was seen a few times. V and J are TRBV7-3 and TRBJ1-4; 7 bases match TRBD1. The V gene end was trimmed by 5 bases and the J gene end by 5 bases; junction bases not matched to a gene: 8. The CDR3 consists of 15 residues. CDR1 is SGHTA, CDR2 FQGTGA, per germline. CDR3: CASSPPGQTNEKLFF. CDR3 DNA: TGTGCCAGCAGCCCACCGGGACAGACGAATGAAAAACTGTTTTTT.

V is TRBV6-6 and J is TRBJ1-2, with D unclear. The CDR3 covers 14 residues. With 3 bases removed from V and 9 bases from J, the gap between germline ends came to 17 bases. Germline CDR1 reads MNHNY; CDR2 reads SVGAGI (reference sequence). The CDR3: CASSYRSDGRSYTF. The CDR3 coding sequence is TGTGCCAGCAGTTATCGCTCCGACGGCAGGAGCTACACCTTC.

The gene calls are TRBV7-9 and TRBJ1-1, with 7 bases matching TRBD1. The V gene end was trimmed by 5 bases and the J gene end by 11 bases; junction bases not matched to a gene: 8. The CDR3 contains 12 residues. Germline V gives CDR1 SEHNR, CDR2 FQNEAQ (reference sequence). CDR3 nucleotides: TGTGCCAGCAGCCCGACAGGGTTGGGGGCTTTCTTT. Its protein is CASSPTGLGAFF. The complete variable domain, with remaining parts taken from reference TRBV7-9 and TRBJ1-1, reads DTGVSQNPRHKITKRGQNVTFRCDPISEHNRLYWYRQTLGQGPEFLTYFQNEAQLEKSRLLSDRFSAERPKGSFSTLEIQRTEQGDSAMYLCASSPTGLGAFFGQGTRLTVV.

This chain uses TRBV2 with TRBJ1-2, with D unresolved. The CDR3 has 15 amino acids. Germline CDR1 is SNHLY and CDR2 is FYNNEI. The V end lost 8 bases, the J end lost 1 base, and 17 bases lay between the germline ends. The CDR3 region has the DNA TGTGCCAGCTCACCCTCCGATACAGATAACTATGGCTACACCTTC. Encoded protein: CASSPSDTDNYGYTF.

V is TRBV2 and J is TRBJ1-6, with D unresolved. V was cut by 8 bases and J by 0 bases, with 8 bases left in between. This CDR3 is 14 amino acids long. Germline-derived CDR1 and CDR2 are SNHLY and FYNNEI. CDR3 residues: CASLRRSYNSPLHF. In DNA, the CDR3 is TGTGCCAGCTTGAGACGCTCCTATAATTCACCCCTCCACTTT.

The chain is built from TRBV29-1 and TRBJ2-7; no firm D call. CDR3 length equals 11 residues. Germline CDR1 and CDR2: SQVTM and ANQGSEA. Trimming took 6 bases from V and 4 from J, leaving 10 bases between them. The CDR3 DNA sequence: TGCAGCGTAGATCCCGGGTACGAGCAGTACTTC. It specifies CSVDPGYEQYF.

The CDR3 is CSARVVSLVTEAFF. CDR3 DNA: TGCAGTGCTAGAGTGGTGTCGTTAGTAACTGAAGCTTTCTTT. The gene calls are TRBV20-1 and TRBJ1-1; no clear D gene. The V end was cut by 1 base, the J end by 5 bases, with 14 bases between. This CDR3 is 14 amino acids long. Looked up from germline, CDR1 is DFQATT and CDR2 is SNEGSKA (reference sequence).

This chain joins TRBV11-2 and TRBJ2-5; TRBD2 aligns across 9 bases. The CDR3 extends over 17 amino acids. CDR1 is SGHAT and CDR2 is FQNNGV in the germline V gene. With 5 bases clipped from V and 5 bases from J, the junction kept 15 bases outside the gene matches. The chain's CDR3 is CASSSARAGGDRETQYF. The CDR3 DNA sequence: TGTGCCAGCAGCAGTGCTAGAGCGGGGGGAGATCGGGAGACCCAGTACTTC.

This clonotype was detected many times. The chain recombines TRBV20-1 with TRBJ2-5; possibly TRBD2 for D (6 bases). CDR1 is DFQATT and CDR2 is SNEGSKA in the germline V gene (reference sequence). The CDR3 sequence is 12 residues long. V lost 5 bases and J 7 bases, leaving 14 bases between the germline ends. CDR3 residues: CSARFLGGTQYF. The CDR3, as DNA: TGCAGTGCTCGATTCCTGGGGGGGACCCAGTACTTC.

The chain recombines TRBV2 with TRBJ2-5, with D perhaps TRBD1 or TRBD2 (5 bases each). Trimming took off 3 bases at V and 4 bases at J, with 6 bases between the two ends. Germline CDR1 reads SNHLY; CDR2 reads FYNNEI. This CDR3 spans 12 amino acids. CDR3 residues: CASSEGVETQYF. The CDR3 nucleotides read TGTGCCAGCAGTGAGGGGGTAGAGACCCAGTACTTC.

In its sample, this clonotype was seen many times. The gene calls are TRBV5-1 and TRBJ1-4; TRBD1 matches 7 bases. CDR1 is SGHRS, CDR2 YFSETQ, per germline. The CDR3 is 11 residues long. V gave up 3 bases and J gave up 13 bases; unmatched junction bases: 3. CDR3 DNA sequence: TGCGCCAGCAGCTCGGGACAGCGACTGTTTTTT. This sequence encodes CASSSGQRLFF.

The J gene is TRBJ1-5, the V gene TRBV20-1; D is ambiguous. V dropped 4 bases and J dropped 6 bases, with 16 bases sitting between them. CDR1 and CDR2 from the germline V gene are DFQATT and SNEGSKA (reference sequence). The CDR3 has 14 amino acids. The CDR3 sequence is CSANPGSASQPQHF. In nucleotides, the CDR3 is TGCAGTGCTAACCCGGGCTCGGCGAGTCAGCCCCAGCATTTT.

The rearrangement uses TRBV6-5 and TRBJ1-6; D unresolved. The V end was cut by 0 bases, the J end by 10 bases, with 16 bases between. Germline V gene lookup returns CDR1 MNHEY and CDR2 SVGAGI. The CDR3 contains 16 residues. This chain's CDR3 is CASSYSGGSPRSPLHF. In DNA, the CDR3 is TGTGCCAGCAGTTACTCGGGCGGCAGTCCAAGGTCACCCCTCCACTTT.

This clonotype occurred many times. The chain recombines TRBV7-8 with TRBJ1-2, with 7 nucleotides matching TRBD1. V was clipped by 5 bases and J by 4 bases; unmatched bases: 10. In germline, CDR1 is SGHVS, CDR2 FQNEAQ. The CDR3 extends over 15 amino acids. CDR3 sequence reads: CASSVSGTEAYGYTF. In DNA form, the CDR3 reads TGTGCCAGCAGCGTCTCCGGGACAGAGGCCTATGGCTACACCTTC.

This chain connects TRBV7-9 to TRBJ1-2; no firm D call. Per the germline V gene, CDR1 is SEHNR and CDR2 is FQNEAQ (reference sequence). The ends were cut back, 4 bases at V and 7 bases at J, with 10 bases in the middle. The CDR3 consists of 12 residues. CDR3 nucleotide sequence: TGTGCCAGCAGCTGGGAAGGCGGTGGCTACACCTTC. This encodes CASSWEGGGYTF.